This TCR beta chain was observed in a study of T-cell reconstitution after alpha-beta-depleted transplantation in children. The CDR3 loop spans 17 amino acids. The V gene end was trimmed by 5 bases and the J gene end by 0 bases; junction bases not matched to a gene: 8. CDR1 and CDR2 (germline): SGHTA, FQGNSA. It was with unique molecular identifiers that the TCRbeta library was prepared. TCRdb processed the PCR reads anew with MiXCR; each CDR3 protein has one entry. This table has about 610,000 distinct CDR3 sequences, about 11% appearing once. This receptor was identified in a human donor who donated a stem cell graft to a child with acute myeloid leukemia. The genes are TRBV7-2 and TRBJ2-3; 10 bases agree with TRBD2. Sequenced here: PBMCs from the stem cell graft donor, sampled from the stem cell graft. In DNA form, the CDR3 reads TGTGCCAGCAGCCCGCCAGCGGGAGGGCCGAGCACAGATACGCAGTATTTT. Amino acid sequence: CASSPPAGGPSTDTQYF.